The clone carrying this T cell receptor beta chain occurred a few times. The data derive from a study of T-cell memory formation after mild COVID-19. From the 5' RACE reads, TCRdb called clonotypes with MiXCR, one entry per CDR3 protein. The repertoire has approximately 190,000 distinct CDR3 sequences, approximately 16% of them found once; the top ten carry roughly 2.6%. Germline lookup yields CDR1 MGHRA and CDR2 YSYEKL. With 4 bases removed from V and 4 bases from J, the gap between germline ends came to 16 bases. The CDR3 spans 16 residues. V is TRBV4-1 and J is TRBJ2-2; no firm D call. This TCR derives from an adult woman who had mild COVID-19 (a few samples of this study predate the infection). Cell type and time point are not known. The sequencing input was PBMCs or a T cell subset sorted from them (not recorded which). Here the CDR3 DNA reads TGCGCCAGCAGCCCTCAGACTGATCTGTTCACCGGGGAGCTGTTTTTT. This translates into CASSPQTDLFTGELFF.